A selection of T cell receptor beta chains follows, all from one sample in a study of blood T cell repertoires in COVID-19. Produced via immunoSEQ multiplex PCR; TCRdb's table is partial and in-frame only. The sample carries a few hundred thousand clones, less than 90% recorded once. The material sequenced was PBMCs or T cells enriched from blood (not recorded which). The source is a woman aged 25 to 39 who had recovered from COVID-19. CDR3s include the opening cysteine and the closing phenylalanine or tryptophan. D genes are given only for firm matches. Rows give clone size only sometimes, using once, few, many, or a class for an expanded clone.

cdr3_nt	cdr3_aa	j_call	d_call	clone_size	v_call
TGTGCCAGCATAGGAGTTAATCAGCCCCAGCATTTT	CASIGVNQPQHF	TRBJ1-5	.	.	TRBV28
TGTGCCAGCAGCTCACCGCTAGCGGGGGCAACCTACGAGCAGTACTTC	CASSSPLAGATYEQYF	TRBJ2-7	TRBD2	once	TRBV11-2
TGTGCCTGGAGTGTCCAGGGATGGAACTATGGCTACACCTTC	CAWSVQGWNYGYTF	TRBJ1-2	.	.	TRBV30
TGTGCCAGCAGCTCCGGGGACAATCAGCCCCAGCATTTT	CASSSGDNQPQHF	TRBJ1-5	.	once	TRBV7-6
TGTGCCAGCAGAGAGGCGGGGACTGGAAACACCATATATTTT	CASREAGTGNTIYF	TRBJ1-3	.	few	TRBV5-6
TGCGCCAGCAGCTCCCCCCTCCGGACAGGCAATGAGCAGTTCTTC	CASSSPLRTGNEQFF	TRBJ2-1	TRBD1	.	TRBV5-1
TGTGCCAGCAGCCTCCAGACCTATAATTCACCCCTCCACTTT	CASSLQTYNSPLHF	TRBJ1-6	.	.	TRBV14
TGTGCCAGCAGCCCCCCGGGGTTTGGTCAGCCCCAGCATTTT	CASSPPGFGQPQHF	TRBJ1-5	.	.	TRBV28
TGCGCCAGCAGCCAAGATCGGGGGTACAATCAGCCCCAGCATTTT	CASSQDRGYNQPQHF	TRBJ1-5	.	few	TRBV4-1
TGTGCCAGCAGCTGGACCGGGGATAACGGGCAGTACTTC	CASSWTGDNGQYF	TRBJ2-7	.	once	TRBV5-6
TGTGCCTGGAGCGGACAGGGGGGATCACCCCTCCACTTT	CAWSGQGGSPLHF	TRBJ1-6	TRBD1	few	TRBV30
TGTGCCAGCAGCCAAGTGGGGAAATCGGGGGGGAGTCACAATGAGCAGTTCTTC	CASSQVGKSGGSHNEQFF	TRBJ2-1	TRBD2	few	TRBV3-1/TRBV3-2
TGTGCCAGCAGCTTGGCGGGACAGGTCTATGGCTACACCTTC	CASSLAGQVYGYTF	TRBJ1-2	TRBD1	.	TRBV5-4
TGTGCCAGCAGTTACGGGGAGGGTTCCTACAATGAGCAGTTCTTC	CASSYGEGSYNEQFF	TRBJ2-1	TRBD2	.	TRBV6-5
TGTGCCAGCAGCCTCTCCGGGGTCTTAGACACAGATACGCAGTATTTT	CASSLSGVLDTDTQYF	TRBJ2-3	.	.	TRBV11-2
TGTGCCAGCTCTCCCAGAGGGAGGGCAACTAATGAAAAACTGTTTTTT	CASSPRGRATNEKLFF	TRBJ1-4	.	.	TRBV18
TGTGCCAGCAGCGTTTGGGACAGGGGGTATGGAAACACCATATATTTT	CASSVWDRGYGNTIYF	TRBJ1-3	TRBD1	.	TRBV9
TGTGCCAGTAGCCCCCCCGACAGGGCCACCTATGGCTACACCTTC	CASSPPDRATYGYTF	TRBJ1-2	TRBD1	.	TRBV19
TGTGCCTGGATACCGGACGGGAGCTCCTACAATGAGCAGTTCTTC	CAWIPDGSSYNEQFF	TRBJ2-1	.	.	TRBV30
TGTGCCACCGGGACAGGGGGAGGTATTGGCTATGGCTACACCTTC	CATGTGGGIGYGYTF	TRBJ1-2	TRBD1	.	TRBV28
TGCGCCAGCAGTGAAGGCGAGGGGGCGCGAACTGAAGCTTTCTTT	CASSEGEGARTEAFF	TRBJ1-1	TRBD1	.	TRBV10-1
TGTGCCAGCACCAGGGACAGGGGTTCTGGCTACACCTTC	CASTRDRGSGYTF	TRBJ1-2	TRBD1	.	TRBV12-3/TRBV12-4
TGTGCCAGTAGTATTCGAGGCGGCAGGGAGGGGCAGCCCCAGCATTTT	CASSIRGGREGQPQHF	TRBJ1-5	.	.	TRBV19
TGTGCCAGCAGCAGGGGCACCCCGGGGGGCTACACCTTC	CASSRGTPGGYTF	TRBJ1-2	.	once	TRBV7-9
TGTGCCAGCAGCACCAGGACAGGTATAGACACTGAAGCTTTCTTT	CASSTRTGIDTEAFF	TRBJ1-1	TRBD1	.	TRBV7-9
TGTGCCAGCAGCCATTCAGGGTTTAACGAGCAGTACTTC	CASSHSGFNEQYF	TRBJ2-7	.	.	TRBV3-1/TRBV3-2
TGTGCCAGCAGCCAAGGGGCCGGGGGGCAGGGCTACACCTTC	CASSQGAGGQGYTF	TRBJ1-2	.	.	TRBV3-1/TRBV3-2
TGTGCCAGCAGCTTTACAGGAACCGAGCAGTACTTC	CASSFTGTEQYF	TRBJ2-7	.	.	TRBV7-9
TGCGCCAGCATAGCTGATATAGCGGGGAAACAAGAGACCCAGTACTTC	CASIADIAGKQETQYF	TRBJ2-5	TRBD2	.	TRBV10-2
TGCGCCAGCAGCTCCGGCCGACAGGGGGCCACAGATACGCAGTATTTT	CASSSGRQGATDTQYF	TRBJ2-3	TRBD1	.	TRBV5-1
TGTGCCAGCCCACCCGGCAGGGCCACAGACACTGAAGCTTTCTTT	CASPPGRATDTEAFF	TRBJ1-1	.	.	TRBV28
TGTGCCAGCAGCTTGGAGGCAGGGGCTCGGGATACGCAGTATTTT	CASSLEAGARDTQYF	TRBJ2-3	.	.	TRBV5-5
TGTGCCAGCAGCGTAAGGGCAGGGGGCACTGGGGCCTACGAGCAGTACTTC	CASSVRAGGTGAYEQYF	TRBJ2-7	TRBD1	.	TRBV9
TGTGCCAGCAGCCAAGTTAGCAGGGGCCCCTACGAGCAGTACTTC	CASSQVSRGPYEQYF	TRBJ2-7	.	.	TRBV3-1/TRBV3-2
TGTGCCAGCAGCCAAGAGACAGGACCGGATACGCAGTATTTT	CASSQETGPDTQYF	TRBJ2-3	.	once	TRBV7-9
TGTGCCAGCAGCAAAGCCAGTACCATAGCCAAAAACATTCAGTACTTC	CASSKASTIAKNIQYF	TRBJ2-4	.	.	TRBV21-1
TGCGCCAGCAGCCAAGCCGAGCGGGGGGTTTCCTACGAGCAGTACTTC	CASSQAERGVSYEQYF	TRBJ2-7	TRBD2	.	TRBV4-1
TGTGCCAGCAGCTTAGGGGACAGGGGTCAGCTACGCAATGAGCAGTTCTTC	CASSLGDRGQLRNEQFF	TRBJ2-1	TRBD1	.	TRBV7-9
TGTGCCAGTAGCACCAACAGGGGCGCGGAGACCCAGTACTTC	CASSTNRGAETQYF	TRBJ2-5	TRBD1	.	TRBV19
TGTGCCAGCAGGACCCGGCCGGGACAGTTTAATGAAAAACTGTTTTTT	CASRTRPGQFNEKLFF	TRBJ1-4	TRBD1	.	TRBV2
TGTGCCAGCAGCTTAGGCGCGGGGTGGCTTGAAGCTTTCTTT	CASSLGAGWLEAFF	TRBJ1-1	.	.	TRBV11-2
TGTGCCAGTAGTATGGGACAGGGAGGGGCTGAAGCTTTCTTT	CASSMGQGGAEAFF	TRBJ1-1	TRBD1	once	TRBV19
TGTGCCAGCAGCACACGGGATGGAACAGATACGCAGTATTTT	CASSTRDGTDTQYF	TRBJ2-3	.	.	TRBV7-2
TGTGCCAGCAGTTATGCGGGTGCGGGACAGGCCTACAATGAGCAGTTCTTC	CASSYAGAGQAYNEQFF	TRBJ2-1	TRBD1	.	TRBV6-2/TRBV6-3
TGTGCCAGCAGTGACCACGGCGGGTATTCACCCCTCCACTTT	CASSDHGGYSPLHF	TRBJ1-6	.	.	TRBV6-4
TGTGCCAGCAGCCTGACTAGCGGGGGGGACAATGAGCAGTTCTTC	CASSLTSGGDNEQFF	TRBJ2-1	TRBD2	.	TRBV5-4
TGTGCCAGCAGCTTAGAGTTGGGGCAGTACGGGGAGACCCAGTACTTC	CASSLELGQYGETQYF	TRBJ2-5	.	.	TRBV11-2
TGTGCCAGTAGCCCGGGACAGTTCACCGGGGAGCTGTTTTTT	CASSPGQFTGELFF	TRBJ2-2	TRBD1	.	TRBV19
TGCGCCAGCAGCTGGAGGGGACAGACCGGGGAGCTGTTTTTT	CASSWRGQTGELFF	TRBJ2-2	.	.	TRBV5-1
TGTGCCAGCAGTTACTACAGGGGTGGCTACACCTTC	CASSYYRGGYTF	TRBJ1-2	TRBD1	.	TRBV6-5
TGCGCCAGCAGCTCCGCGGGACTAGCGGGGAGAAACAATGAGCAGTTCTTC	CASSSAGLAGRNNEQFF	TRBJ2-1	TRBD2	.	TRBV5-1
TGTGCCTGGACCACCGACAGCGACTACTATGGCTACACCTTC	CAWTTDSDYYGYTF	TRBJ1-2	.	once	TRBV30
TGTGCCAGCAGTTTTAGGGGGCAAGAGACCCAGTACTTC	CASSFRGQETQYF	TRBJ2-5	.	.	TRBV12-3/TRBV12-4